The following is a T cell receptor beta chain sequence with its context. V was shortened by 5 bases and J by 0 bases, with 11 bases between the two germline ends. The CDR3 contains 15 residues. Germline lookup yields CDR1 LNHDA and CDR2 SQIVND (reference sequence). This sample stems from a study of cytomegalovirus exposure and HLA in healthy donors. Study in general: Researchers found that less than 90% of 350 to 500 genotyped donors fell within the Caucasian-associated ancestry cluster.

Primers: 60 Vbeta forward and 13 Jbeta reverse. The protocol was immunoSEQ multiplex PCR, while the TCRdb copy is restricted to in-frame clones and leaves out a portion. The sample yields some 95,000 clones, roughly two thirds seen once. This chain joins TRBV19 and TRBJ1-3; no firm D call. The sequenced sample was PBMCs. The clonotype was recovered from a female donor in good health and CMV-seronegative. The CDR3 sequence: CASSRGPLSGNTIYF. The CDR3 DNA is TGTGCCAGTAGTCGAGGTCCACTCTCTGGAAACACCATATATTTT.